The clone carrying this T cell receptor (beta chain) was observed a few times. No antigen is known for it. From germline, CDR1 is MDHEN and CDR2 SYDVKM. There are 16 residues in the CDR3. Trimming shortened V by 2 bases and J by 0 bases, and 13 bases separated the two germline ends. Researchers ran the PCR with 60 Vbeta and 13 Jbeta primers. The repertoire was sequenced with immunoSEQ multiplex PCR; TCRdb's copy has only in-frame clones and lacks some. Of 150,000 to 200,000 clones in the sample, about 81% were seen once. The sample belongs to a study of cytomegalovirus exposure and HLA in healthy donors. Whole-study results and caveats: The study put roughly 160 TCR beta chains on its list as cytomegalovirus-associated. An analysis done earlier found most TCR beta V segments productive about 87% or about 30% of the time. The classifier reportedly diagnosed cytomegalovirus status with high specificity and sensitivity.

This rearrangement joins TRBV28 to TRBJ1-1; the D gene is possibly TRBD1 (5 bases). The clonotype comes from a young woman in good health and CMV-seronegative. Sequencing was done on a sample of PBMCs. CDR3 sequence (DNA): TGTGCCAGCAGTTTACGCCAGGGTATCCTGAACACTGAAGCTTTCTTT. Translating gives CASSLRQGILNTEAFF. Drawing the rest from reference TRBV28 and TRBJ1-1, the complete variable domain is DVKVTQSSRYLVKRTGEKVFLECVQDMDHENMFWYRQDPGLGLRLIYFSYDVKMKEKGDIPEGYSVSREKKERFSLILESASTNQTSMYLCASSLRQGILNTEAFFGQGTRLTVV.